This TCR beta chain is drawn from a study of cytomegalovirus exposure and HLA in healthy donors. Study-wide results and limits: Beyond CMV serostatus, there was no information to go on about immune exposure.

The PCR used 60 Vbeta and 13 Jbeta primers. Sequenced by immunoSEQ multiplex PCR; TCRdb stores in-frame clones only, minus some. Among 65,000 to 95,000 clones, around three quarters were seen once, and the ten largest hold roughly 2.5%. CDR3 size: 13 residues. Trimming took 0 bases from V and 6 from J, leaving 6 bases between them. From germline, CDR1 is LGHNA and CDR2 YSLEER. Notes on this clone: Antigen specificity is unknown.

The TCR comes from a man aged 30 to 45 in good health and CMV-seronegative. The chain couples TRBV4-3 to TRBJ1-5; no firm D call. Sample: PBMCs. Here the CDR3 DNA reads TGCGCCAGCAGCCAAGACGGCGGTCAGCCCCAGCATTTT. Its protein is CASSQDGGQPQHF.